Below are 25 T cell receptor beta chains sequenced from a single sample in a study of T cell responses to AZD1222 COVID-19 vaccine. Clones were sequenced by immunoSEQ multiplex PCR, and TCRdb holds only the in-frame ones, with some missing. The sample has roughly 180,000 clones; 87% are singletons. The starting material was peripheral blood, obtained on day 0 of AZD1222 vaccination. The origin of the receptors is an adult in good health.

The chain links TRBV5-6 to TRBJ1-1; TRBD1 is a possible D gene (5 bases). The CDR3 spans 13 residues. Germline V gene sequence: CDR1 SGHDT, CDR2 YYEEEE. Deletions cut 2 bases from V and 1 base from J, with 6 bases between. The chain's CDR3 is CASSLGTNTEAFF. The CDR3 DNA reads TGTGCCAGCAGCTTAGGGACGAACACTGAAGCTTTCTTT.

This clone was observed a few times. CDR3: CASSLGLGADTQYF. Here the CDR3 DNA reads TGTGCCAGCAGCTTGGGACTAGGAGCAGATACGCAGTATTTT. The rearrangement uses TRBV5-6 and TRBJ2-3; D is possibly TRBD2 (6 bases). The CDR3 length is 14 residues. Between the trimmed V and J ends, which lost 0 bases and 4 bases, there was a span of 9 bases. The germline V gene encodes CDR1 SGHDT and CDR2 YYEEEE.

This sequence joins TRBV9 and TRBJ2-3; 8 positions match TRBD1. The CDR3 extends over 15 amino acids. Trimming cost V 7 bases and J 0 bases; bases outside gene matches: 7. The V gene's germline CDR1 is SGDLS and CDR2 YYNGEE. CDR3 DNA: TGTGCCAGCGGCCGTCAGGGGGCAAGCACAGATACGCAGTATTTT. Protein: CASGRQGASTDTQYF.

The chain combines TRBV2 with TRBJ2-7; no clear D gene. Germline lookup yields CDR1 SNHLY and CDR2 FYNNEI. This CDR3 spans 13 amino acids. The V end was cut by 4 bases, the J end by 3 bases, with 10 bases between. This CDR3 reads CASSALDGYEQYF. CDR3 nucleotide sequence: TGTGCCAGCAGTGCCCTGGACGGCTACGAGCAGTACTTC.

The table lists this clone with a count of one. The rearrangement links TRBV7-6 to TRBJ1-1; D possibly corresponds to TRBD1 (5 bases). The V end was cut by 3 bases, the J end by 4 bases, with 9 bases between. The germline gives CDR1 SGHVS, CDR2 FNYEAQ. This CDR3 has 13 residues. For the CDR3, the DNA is TGTGCCAGCAGCTTGGGGGGGGTCACTGAAGCTTTCTTT. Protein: CASSLGGVTEAFF.

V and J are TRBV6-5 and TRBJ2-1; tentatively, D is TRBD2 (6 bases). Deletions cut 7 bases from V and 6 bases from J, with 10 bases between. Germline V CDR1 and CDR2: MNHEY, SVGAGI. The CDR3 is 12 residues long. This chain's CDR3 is CASKSGANEQFF. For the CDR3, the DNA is TGTGCCAGCAAGTCGGGAGCCAATGAGCAGTTCTTC.

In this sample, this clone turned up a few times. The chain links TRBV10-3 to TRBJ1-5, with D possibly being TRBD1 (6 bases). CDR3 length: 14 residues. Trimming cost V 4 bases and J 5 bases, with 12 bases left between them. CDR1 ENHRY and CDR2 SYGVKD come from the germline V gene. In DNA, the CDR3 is TGTGCCATCAGTGGGACAGAAGATGATCAGCCCCAGCATTTT. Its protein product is CAISGTEDDQPQHF.

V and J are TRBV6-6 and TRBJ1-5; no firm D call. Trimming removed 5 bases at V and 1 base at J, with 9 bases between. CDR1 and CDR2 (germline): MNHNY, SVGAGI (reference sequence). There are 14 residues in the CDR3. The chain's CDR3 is CASSAVRSNQPQHF. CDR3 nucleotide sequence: TGTGCCAGCAGTGCGGTGCGGAGCAATCAGCCCCAGCATTTT.

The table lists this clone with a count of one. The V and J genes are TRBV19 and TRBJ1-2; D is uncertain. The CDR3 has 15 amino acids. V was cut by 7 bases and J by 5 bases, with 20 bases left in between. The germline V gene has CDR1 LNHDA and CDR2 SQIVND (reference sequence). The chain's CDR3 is CASKLTDLDVYGYTF. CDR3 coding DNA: TGTGCCAGTAAATTGACCGACTTAGATGTTTATGGCTACACCTTC. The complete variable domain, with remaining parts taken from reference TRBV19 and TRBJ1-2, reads DGGITQSPKYLFRKEGQNVTLSCEQNLNHDAMYWYRQDPGQGLRLIYYSQIVNDFQKGDIAEGYSVSREKKESFPLTVTSAQKNPTAFYLCASKLTDLDVYGYTFGSGTRLTVV.

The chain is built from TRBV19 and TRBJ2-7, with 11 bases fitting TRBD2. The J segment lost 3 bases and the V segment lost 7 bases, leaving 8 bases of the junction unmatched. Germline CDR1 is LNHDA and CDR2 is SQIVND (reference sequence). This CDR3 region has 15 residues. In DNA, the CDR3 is TGTGCCAGTACCCCCGGGACTAGCGGTAACTACGAGCAGTACTTC. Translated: CASTPGTSGNYEQYF. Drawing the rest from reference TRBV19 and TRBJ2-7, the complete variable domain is DGGITQSPKYLFRKEGQNVTLSCEQNLNHDAMYWYRQDPGQGLRLIYYSQIVNDFQKGDIAEGYSVSREKKESFPLTVTSAQKNPTAFYLCASTPGTSGNYEQYFGPGTRLTVT.

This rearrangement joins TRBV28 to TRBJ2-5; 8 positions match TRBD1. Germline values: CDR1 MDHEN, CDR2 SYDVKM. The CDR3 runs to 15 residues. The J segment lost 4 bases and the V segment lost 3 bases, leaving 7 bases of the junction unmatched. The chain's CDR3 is CASSFIGRGRETQYF. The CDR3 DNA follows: TGTGCCAGCAGTTTTATCGGCAGGGGGCGAGAGACCCAGTACTTC.

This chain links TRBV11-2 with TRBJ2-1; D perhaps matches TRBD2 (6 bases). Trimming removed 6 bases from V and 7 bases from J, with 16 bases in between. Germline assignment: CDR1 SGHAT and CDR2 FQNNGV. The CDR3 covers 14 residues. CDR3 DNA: TGTGCCAGCAGAGCGGGTAGATTATCTAATGAGCAGTTCTTC. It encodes CASRAGRLSNEQFF.

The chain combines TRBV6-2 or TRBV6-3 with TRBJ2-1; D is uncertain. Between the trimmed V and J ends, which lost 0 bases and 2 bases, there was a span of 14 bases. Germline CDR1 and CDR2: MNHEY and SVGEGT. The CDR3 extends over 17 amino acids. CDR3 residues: CASSYSRLAQAYNEQFF. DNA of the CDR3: TGTGCCAGCAGTTACTCGAGGTTAGCACAAGCCTACAATGAGCAGTTCTTC.

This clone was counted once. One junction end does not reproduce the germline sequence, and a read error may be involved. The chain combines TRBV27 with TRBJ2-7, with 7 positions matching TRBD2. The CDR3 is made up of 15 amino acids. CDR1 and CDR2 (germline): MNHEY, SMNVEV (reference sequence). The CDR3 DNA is TGTGCCAGCAGTCTATCCGGACTAGGCCCCTACGAGCAGTACTTC. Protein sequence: CASSLSGLGPYEQYF.

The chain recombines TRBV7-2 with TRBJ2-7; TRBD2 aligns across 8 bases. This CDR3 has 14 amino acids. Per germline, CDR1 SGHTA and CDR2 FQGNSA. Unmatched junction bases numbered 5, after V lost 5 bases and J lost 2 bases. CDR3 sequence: CASSPREAPYEQYF. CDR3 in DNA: TGTGCCAGCAGCCCGCGGGAGGCACCCTACGAGCAGTACTTC.

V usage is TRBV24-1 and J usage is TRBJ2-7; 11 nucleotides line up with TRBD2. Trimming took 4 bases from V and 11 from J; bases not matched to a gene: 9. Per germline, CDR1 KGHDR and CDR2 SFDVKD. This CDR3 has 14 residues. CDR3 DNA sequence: TGTGCCACCAGTGACTCTAGCGGGAGGCAGAGAAAGTACTTC. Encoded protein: CATSDSSGRQRKYF.

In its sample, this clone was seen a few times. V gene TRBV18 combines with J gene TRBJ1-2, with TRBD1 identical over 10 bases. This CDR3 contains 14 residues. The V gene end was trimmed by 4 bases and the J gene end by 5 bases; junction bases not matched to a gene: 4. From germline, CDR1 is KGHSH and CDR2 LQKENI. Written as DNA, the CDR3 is TGTGCCAGCTCACTTGGACAGGGGGTTTATGGCTACACCTTC. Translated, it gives CASSLGQGVYGYTF.

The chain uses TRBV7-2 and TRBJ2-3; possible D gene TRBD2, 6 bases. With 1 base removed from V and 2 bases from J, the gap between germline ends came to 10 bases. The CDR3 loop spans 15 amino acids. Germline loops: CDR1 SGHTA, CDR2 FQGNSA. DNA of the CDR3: TGTGCCAGCAGCTTAGGGGGACTCCACACAGATACGCAGTATTTT. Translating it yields CASSLGGLHTDTQYF.

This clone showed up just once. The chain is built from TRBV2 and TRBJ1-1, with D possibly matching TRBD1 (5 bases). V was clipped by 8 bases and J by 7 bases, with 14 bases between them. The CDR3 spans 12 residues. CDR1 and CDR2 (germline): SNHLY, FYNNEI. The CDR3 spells CASAMGVSEAFF. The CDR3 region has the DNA TGTGCCAGCGCGATGGGGGTCAGTGAAGCTTTCTTT.

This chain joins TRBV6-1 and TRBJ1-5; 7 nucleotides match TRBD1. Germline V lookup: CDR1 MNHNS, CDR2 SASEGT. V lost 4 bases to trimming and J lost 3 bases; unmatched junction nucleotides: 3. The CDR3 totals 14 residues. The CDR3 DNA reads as TGTGCCAGCAGTGGACAGGGTTACAATCAGCCCCAGCATTTT. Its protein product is CASSGQGYNQPQHF.

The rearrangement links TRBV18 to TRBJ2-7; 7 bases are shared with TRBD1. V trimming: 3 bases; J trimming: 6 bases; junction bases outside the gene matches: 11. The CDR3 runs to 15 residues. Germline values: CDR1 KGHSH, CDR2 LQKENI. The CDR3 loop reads CASSPPTGRDLEQYF. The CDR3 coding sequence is TGTGCCAGCTCACCCCCGACAGGGAGAGACCTCGAGCAGTACTTC.

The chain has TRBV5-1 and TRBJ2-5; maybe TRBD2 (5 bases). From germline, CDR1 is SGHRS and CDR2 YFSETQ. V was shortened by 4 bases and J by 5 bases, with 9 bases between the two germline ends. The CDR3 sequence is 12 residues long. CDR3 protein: CASSRGRETQYF. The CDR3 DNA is TGCGCCAGCAGCCGAGGGCGTGAGACCCAGTACTTC.

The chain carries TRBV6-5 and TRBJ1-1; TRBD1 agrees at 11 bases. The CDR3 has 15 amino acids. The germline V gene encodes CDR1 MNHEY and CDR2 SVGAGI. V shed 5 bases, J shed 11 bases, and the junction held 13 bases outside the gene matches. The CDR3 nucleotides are TGTGCCAGCAGTCTCTCCGGGACAGGGGGAAAGAGGGCTTTCTTT. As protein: CASSLSGTGGKRAFF.

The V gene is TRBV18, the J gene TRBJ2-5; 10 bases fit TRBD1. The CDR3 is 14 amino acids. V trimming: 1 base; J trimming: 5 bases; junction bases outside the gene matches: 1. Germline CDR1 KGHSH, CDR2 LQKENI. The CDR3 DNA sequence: TGTGCCAGCTCACCACGGACAGGGGGGGAGACCCAGTACTTC. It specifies CASSPRTGGETQYF.

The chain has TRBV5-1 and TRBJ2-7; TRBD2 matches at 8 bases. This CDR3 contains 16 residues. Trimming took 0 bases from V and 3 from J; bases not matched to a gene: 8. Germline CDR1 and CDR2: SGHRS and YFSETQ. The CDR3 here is CASSLALSGRGYEQYF. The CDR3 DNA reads TGCGCCAGCAGCTTGGCGCTAAGCGGGAGAGGCTACGAGCAGTACTTC.